The 24 T cell receptor beta chains below come from one sample, sequenced in a study of cytomegalovirus exposure and HLA in healthy donors. The PCR was carried out with 60 Vbeta primers and 13 Jbeta primers. Using immunoSEQ multiplex PCR, the repertoire was profiled, and TCRdb retains in-frame clones only, with some absent. The sample's table shows about 140,000 clones. The specimen sequenced was PBMCs. The receptors stem from a man between 40 and 49 years old in good health and CMV-seronegative.

This sequence joins TRBV6-5 and TRBJ2-7, with 8 bases that match TRBD1. Germline V gene data show CDR1 as MNHEY and CDR2 as SVGAGI. J gave up 5 bases and V 9 bases, and 6 bases lay outside the gene matches. This CDR3 comprises 12 residues. CDR3 sequence: CASRGQDHEQYF. As DNA, the CDR3 is TGTGCCAGTCGGGGACAGGACCACGAGCAGTACTTC.

The J gene is TRBJ1-1, the V gene TRBV6-5, with D uncertain. Trimming removed 9 bases at V and 1 base at J, with 15 bases between. Germline V gives CDR1 MNHEY, CDR2 SVGAGI. The CDR3 covers 14 residues. CDR3 in DNA: TGTGCCAGTAACCCCAGTGCAGAGAACACTGAAGCTTTCTTT. It yields the protein CASNPSAENTEAFF.

CDR3 DNA: TGTGCCAGCAGCTTAGCGGGGGGGCCCCACGAGCAGTACTTC. Translation: CASSLAGGPHEQYF. J is TRBJ2-7 and V is TRBV7-2; D is possibly TRBD2 (7 bases). The CDR3 sequence is 14 residues long. Between the trimmed V and J ends, which lost 0 bases and 5 bases, there was a span of 11 bases. Looked up from germline, CDR1 is SGHTA and CDR2 is FQGNSA.

The chain has TRBV18 and TRBJ2-7, with 10 bases fitting TRBD1. Germline-derived CDR1 and CDR2 are KGHSH and LQKENI. V was clipped by 3 bases and J by 5 bases; unmatched bases: 4. The CDR3 is made up of 14 amino acids. CDR3 residues: CASSPSTGGDEQYF. The CDR3 DNA sequence: TGTGCCAGCTCACCGTCGACAGGGGGCGACGAGCAGTACTTC. Complete variable domain (other parts from reference TRBV18 and TRBJ2-7): NAGVMQNPRHLVRRRGQEARLRCSPMKGHSHVYWYRQLPEEGLKFMVYLQKENIIDESGMPKERFSAEFPKEGPSILRIQQVVRGDSAAYFCASSPSTGGDEQYFGPGTRLTVT.

The chain combines TRBV29-1 with TRBJ2-7; 7 bases line up with TRBD2. This CDR3 is built from 15 residues. The germline V gene encodes CDR1 SQVTM and CDR2 ANQGSEA. J lost 2 bases, V lost 3 bases, and 10 bases had no gene match. This CDR3 reads CSVEGGFKGTYEQYF. CDR3 DNA sequence: TGCAGCGTTGAGGGGGGGTTCAAGGGAACCTACGAGCAGTACTTC.

The CDR3 sequence is CASSVGTGLSYGYTF. DNA of the CDR3: TGTGCCAGCAGCGTAGGGACAGGGTTAAGCTATGGCTACACCTTC. The J gene is TRBJ1-2, the V gene TRBV7-6, with 9 bases lining up with TRBD1. CDR1 is SGHVS and CDR2 is FNYEAQ in the germline V gene. V shed 5 bases and J 4 bases; nucleotides not matched to a gene: 8. This CDR3 comprises 15 residues.

The V and J genes are TRBV4-1 and TRBJ2-1; 10 positions agree with TRBD2. V lost 4 bases, J lost 4 bases, and 7 bases stayed unmatched. There are 16 residues in the CDR3. CDR1 is MGHRA, CDR2 YSYEKL, per germline. For the CDR3, the DNA is TGCGCCAGCAGCCCCTCGGGAGCGGGGGGGTACAATGAGCAGTTCTTC. Translating gives CASSPSGAGGYNEQFF.

V gene TRBV6-1 combines with J gene TRBJ1-4; tentatively, D is TRBD1 (6 bases). The CDR3 runs to 15 residues. The germline V and J ends were trimmed by 6 bases and 5 bases, with 16 bases remaining between them. Germline CDR1 reads MNHNS; CDR2 reads SASEGT. The CDR3 DNA follows: TGTGCCAGCAGGCCTTCGGGACAAGGGAATGAAAAACTGTTTTTT. It is translated as CASRPSGQGNEKLFF.

This chain uses TRBV27 with TRBJ2-7; tentatively, D is TRBD1 (7 bases). Germline assignment: CDR1 MNHEY and CDR2 SMNVEV (reference sequence). The CDR3 runs to 15 residues. Trimming cost V 5 bases and J 0 bases, with 14 bases left between them. The CDR3 protein is CASSLQGGSSYEQYF. CDR3 bases: TGTGCCAGCAGTCTTCAGGGGGGAAGCTCCTACGAGCAGTACTTC.

The rearrangement joins TRBV7-3 to TRBJ1-6, with D uncertain. Germline CDR1 and CDR2: SGHTA and FQGTGA. V shed 5 bases and J shed 4 bases, with 9 bases lying between them. The CDR3 sequence is 14 residues long. CDR3 DNA: TGTGCCAGCAGCCTGCGGGGTTATAATTCACCCCTCCACTTT. It codes for CASSLRGYNSPLHF.

J is TRBJ2-1 and V is TRBV7-2; a weak D match, TRBD2 (6 bases). Germline V CDR1 and CDR2: SGHTA, FQGNSA. The CDR3 contains 14 residues. V lost 4 bases, J lost 3 bases, and 10 bases lay in between. The CDR3 DNA follows: TGTGCCAGCAGCTCGACTAGTTTCTACAATGAGCAGTTCTTC. Translated: CASSSTSFYNEQFF.

The V call is TRBV5-6, the J call TRBJ1-1; 10 bases align to TRBD1. The CDR3 has 17 residues. J gave up 11 bases and V 4 bases, and 20 bases lay outside the gene matches. Germline loops: CDR1 SGHDT, CDR2 YYEEEE. CDR3 nucleotide sequence: TGTGCCAGCAGCGCATACTATACTGCTCGGGACAGGGGCGGGGCTTTCTTT. Its translation: CASSAYYTARDRGGAFF.

The chain combines TRBV25-1 with TRBJ1-5; perhaps TRBD1 as D (5 bases). The ends were cut back, 2 bases at V and 4 bases at J, with 15 bases in the middle. The CDR3 consists of 16 residues. Germline CDR1 reads MGHDK; CDR2 reads SYGVNS. The CDR3 sequence: CASSERGGSSNQPQHF. Here the CDR3 DNA reads TGTGCCAGCAGTGAAAGGGGAGGCAGTTCAAATCAGCCCCAGCATTTT.

V and J are TRBV7-9 and TRBJ2-1; TRBD2 matches 8 bases. The CDR3 covers 15 residues. CDR1 and CDR2 (germline): SEHNR, FQNEAQ (reference sequence). V shed 5 bases, J shed 6 bases, and the junction held 9 bases outside the gene matches. The DNA of the CDR3 is TGTGCCAGCAGCCTGGGTGGCGGGGGGAGCAATGAGCAGTTCTTC. Translation: CASSLGGGGSNEQFF.

The chain links TRBV6-6 to TRBJ2-1; TRBD2 is a possible D gene (5 bases). The CDR3 has 14 residues. CDR1 is MNHNY and CDR2 is SVGAGI in the germline V gene (reference sequence). Trimming cost V 1 base and J 5 bases, with 9 bases left between them. DNA for the CDR3: TGTGCCAGCAGTTACTGGAGCGGTAACAATGAGCAGTTCTTC. Amino acid sequence: CASSYWSGNNEQFF.

The CDR3 loop is CASSEGATKGYEQYF. The CDR3, as DNA: TGTGCCAGCAGCGAGGGAGCGACGAAGGGCTACGAGCAGTACTTC. This rearrangement joins TRBV9 to TRBJ2-7, with a weak D call TRBD2 (5 bases). Between the trimmed V and J ends, which lost 3 bases and 3 bases, there was a span of 16 bases. CDR3 length equals 15 residues. From germline, CDR1 is SGDLS and CDR2 YYNGEE.

The chain employs TRBV29-1 and TRBJ1-1; maybe TRBD1 (6 bases). The CDR3 totals 20 residues. The V end was cut by 0 bases, the J end by 3 bases, with 29 bases between. CDR1 and CDR2 (germline): SQVTM, ANQGSEA. CDR3 sequence: CSVEDSARAWEGGVYTEAFF. The CDR3 coding sequence is TGCAGCGTTGAAGACTCGGCACGGGCCTGGGAGGGGGGGGTTTACACTGAAGCTTTCTTT.

The chain is built from TRBV9 and TRBJ2-3, with a possible D match to TRBD1 (5 bases). There are 12 residues in the CDR3. Trimming took off 6 bases at V and 2 bases at J, with 7 bases between the two ends. Germline loops: CDR1 SGDLS, CDR2 YYNGEE. Here the CDR3 DNA reads TGTGCCAGCACCGGACACACAGATACGCAGTATTTT. It specifies CASTGHTDTQYF.

This chain joins TRBV5-1 and TRBJ1-1; D perhaps matches TRBD1 (6 bases). This CDR3 is built from 15 residues. From germline, CDR1 is SGHRS and CDR2 YFSETQ. V dropped 0 bases and J dropped 4 bases, with 13 bases sitting between them. For the CDR3, the DNA is TGCGCCAGCAGCTTGGAGGGGGTAGAGAGCACTGAAGCTTTCTTT. Translated: CASSLEGVESTEAFF.

V and J are TRBV7-9 and TRBJ2-5; a weak D match, TRBD2 (7 bases). The V gene's germline CDR1 is SEHNR and CDR2 FQNEAQ (reference sequence). This CDR3 region has 13 residues. Trimming took off 10 bases at V and 4 bases at J, with 16 bases between the two ends. DNA for the CDR3: TGTGCCACACCGGGGGGCGACGGAGAGACCCAGTACTTC. This encodes CATPGGDGETQYF.

This chain uses TRBV6-1 with TRBJ2-4; TRBD2 might be the D (5 bases). This CDR3 is built from 14 residues. V was cut by 2 bases and J by 6 bases, with 11 bases left in between. Germline V gives CDR1 MNHNS, CDR2 SASEGT. CDR3 nucleotides: TGTGCCAGCAGTGAAAAAGGTCGGGGAAACATTCAGTACTTC. Translated, it gives CASSEKGRGNIQYF.

This rearrangement joins TRBV4-1 to TRBJ2-7, with D maybe TRBD2 (6 bases). From germline, CDR1 is MGHRA and CDR2 YSYEKL. This CDR3 has 14 amino acids. Trimming stripped 0 bases from V and 2 bases from J, with 8 bases between. The DNA for the CDR3 is TGCGCCAGCAGCCAAGAGTGGGGGGCCTACGAGCAGTACTTC. Protein: CASSQEWGAYEQYF.

The J gene is TRBJ1-2, the V gene TRBV19; D is perhaps TRBD1 (6 bases). V was clipped by 7 bases and J by 4 bases, with 13 bases between them. CDR3 length equals 13 residues. Germline V gene data show CDR1 as LNHDA and CDR2 as SQIVND (reference sequence). The DNA of the CDR3 is TGTGCCAGTATGGACAGCCTCTTCTATGGCTACACCTTC. Translation gives CASMDSLFYGYTF.

CDR3 loop: CASRTGTLNSPLHF. CDR3 coding DNA: TGTGCCAGCAGAACAGGGACACTTAATTCACCCCTCCACTTT. The chain joins TRBV27 to TRBJ1-6; possibly TRBD1 for D (6 bases). Germline values: CDR1 MNHEY, CDR2 SMNVEV (reference sequence). CDR3 length: 14 amino acids. The V end lost 6 bases, the J end lost 6 bases, and 12 bases lay between the germline ends.